The source of this T cell receptor (beta chain) is a study of CD8 T cells in Susac syndrome. CDR1 and CDR2 from the germline V gene are SGHDT and YYEEEE. CDR3 size: 12 residues. It was with random hexamers that about 0.45 to 1 ug RNA was reverse transcribed. An immunoSEQ multiplex PCR generated amplified TCR beta CDR3 products spanning 54 Vbeta and 13 Jbeta. TCRdb passed the immunoSEQ multiplex PCR reads through MiXCR, listing each CDR3 protein once. The sample consists of about 200,000 distinct CDR3 sequences, 85% to 95% of them appearing once. A word on this clonotype: At one boundary the junction diverges from the germline segment, which might be a read error.

Sequencing of TCR beta was undertaken in CD8+ and CD4+ T cells derived from blood. Multiple sclerosis controls were treatment-naive patients with stable or active relapsing-remitting disease. FACS was used to enrich TEMRA cells, whereas the CD8+ and CD4+ T cells were obtained by negative isolation. The J gene is TRBJ2-4, the V gene TRBV5-6, with TRBD1 identical over 10 bases. The TCR originated in a human donor with multiple sclerosis. The sequenced material came from CD4+ T cells from PBMCs. CDR3 protein: CASSFGPGQGSF. The CDR3 nucleotides are TGTGCCAGCAGCTTCGGCCCGGGACAGGGGAGCTTC.